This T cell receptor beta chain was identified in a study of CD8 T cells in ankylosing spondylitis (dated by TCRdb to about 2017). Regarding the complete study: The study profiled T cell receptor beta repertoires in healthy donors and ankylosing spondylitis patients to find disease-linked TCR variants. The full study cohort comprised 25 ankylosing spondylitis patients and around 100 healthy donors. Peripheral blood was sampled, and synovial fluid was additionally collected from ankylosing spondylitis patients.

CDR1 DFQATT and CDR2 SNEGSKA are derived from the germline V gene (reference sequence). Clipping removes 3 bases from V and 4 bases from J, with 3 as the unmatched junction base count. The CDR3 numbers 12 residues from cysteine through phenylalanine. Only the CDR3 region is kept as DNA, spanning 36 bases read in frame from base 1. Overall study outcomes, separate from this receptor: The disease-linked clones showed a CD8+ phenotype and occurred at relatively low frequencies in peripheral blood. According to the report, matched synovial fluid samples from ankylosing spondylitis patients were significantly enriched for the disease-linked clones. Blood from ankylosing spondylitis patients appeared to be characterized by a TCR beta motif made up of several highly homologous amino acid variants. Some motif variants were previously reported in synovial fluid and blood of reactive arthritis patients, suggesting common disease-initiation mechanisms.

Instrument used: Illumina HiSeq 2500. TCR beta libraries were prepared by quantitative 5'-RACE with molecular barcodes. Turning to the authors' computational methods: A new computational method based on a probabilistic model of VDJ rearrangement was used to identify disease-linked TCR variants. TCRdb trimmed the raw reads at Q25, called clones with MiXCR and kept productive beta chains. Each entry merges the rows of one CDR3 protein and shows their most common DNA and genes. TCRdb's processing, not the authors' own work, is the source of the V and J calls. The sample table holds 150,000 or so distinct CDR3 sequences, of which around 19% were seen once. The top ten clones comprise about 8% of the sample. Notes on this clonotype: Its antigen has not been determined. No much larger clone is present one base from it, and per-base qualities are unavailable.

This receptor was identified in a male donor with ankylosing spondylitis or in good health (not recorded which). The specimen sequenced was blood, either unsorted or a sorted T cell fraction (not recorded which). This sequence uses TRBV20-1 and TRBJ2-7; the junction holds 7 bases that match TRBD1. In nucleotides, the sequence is TGCAGTGCTAGTAACAGGGGTTACGAGCAGTACTTC. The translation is CSASNRGYEQYF.